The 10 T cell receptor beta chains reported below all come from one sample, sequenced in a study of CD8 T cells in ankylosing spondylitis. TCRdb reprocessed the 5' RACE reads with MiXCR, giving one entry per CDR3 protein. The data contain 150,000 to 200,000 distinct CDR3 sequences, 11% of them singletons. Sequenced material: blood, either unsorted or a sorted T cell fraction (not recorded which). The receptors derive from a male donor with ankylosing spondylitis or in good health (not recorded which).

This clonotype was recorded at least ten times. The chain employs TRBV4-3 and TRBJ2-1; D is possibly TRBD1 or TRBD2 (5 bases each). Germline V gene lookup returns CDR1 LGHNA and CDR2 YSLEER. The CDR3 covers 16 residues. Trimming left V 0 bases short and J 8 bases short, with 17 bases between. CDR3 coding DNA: TGCGCCAGCAGCCAAGATCTTTGGGCTAGGGGAGATGAGCAGTTCTTC. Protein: CASSQDLWARGDEQFF.

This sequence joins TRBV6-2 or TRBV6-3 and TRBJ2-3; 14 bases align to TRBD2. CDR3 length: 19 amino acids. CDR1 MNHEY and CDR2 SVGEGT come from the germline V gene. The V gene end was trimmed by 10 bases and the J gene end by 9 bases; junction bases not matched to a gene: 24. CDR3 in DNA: TGTGCCACGATCCGCGGACTAGCGGGGGGCCAGCCTTCATCTAACACGCAGTATTTT. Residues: CATIRGLAGGQPSSNTQYF.

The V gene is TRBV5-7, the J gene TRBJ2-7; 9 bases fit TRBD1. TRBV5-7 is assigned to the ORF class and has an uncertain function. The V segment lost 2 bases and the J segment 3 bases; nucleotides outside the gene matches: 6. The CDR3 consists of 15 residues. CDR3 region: CASSFPGQGSYEQYF. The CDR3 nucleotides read TGTGCCAGCAGCTTTCCGGGACAGGGTAGCTACGAGCAGTACTTC.

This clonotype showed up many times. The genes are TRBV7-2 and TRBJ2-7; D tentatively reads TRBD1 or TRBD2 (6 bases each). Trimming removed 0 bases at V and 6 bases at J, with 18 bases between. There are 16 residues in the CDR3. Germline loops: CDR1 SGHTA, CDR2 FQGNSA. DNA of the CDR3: TGTGCCAGCAGCTTAGCGGGGGGCCAAGGTACCTCCGAGCAGTACTTC. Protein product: CASSLAGGQGTSEQYF.

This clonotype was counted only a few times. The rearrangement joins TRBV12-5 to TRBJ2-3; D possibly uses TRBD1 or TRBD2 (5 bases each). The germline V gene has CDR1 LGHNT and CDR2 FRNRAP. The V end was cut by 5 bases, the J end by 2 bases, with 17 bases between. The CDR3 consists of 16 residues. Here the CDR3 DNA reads TGTGCTAGTGGTCTCGAGCGGCAGGGAAACACAGATACGCAGTATTTT. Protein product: CASGLERQGNTDTQYF.

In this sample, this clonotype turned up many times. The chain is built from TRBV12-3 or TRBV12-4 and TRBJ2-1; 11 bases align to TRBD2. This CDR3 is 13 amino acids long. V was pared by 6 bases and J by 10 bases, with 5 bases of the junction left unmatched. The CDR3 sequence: CASSLSGREEQFF. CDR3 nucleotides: TGTGCCAGCAGCCTTAGCGGGAGGGAGGAGCAGTTCTTC.

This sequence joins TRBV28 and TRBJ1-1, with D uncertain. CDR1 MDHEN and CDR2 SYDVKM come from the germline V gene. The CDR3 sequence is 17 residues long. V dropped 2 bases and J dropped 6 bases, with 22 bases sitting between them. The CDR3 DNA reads TGTGCCAGCAGTTTACCTTCAGCTATTCAGGTCCTTTCTGAAGCTTTCTTT. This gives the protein CASSLPSAIQVLSEAFF.

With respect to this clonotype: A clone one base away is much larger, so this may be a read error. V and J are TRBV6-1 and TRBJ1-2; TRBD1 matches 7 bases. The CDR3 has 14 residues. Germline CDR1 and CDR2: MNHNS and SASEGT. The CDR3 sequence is CASSDRGTRYGYAF. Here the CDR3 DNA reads TGTGCCAGCAGTGACAGGGGGACCCGGTATGGCTACGCCTTC.

The chain's CDR3 is CASSPWAGVENEQFF. CDR3 nucleotide sequence: TGTGCCAGCAGCCCTTGGGCGGGAGTTGAGAATGAGCAGTTCTTC. The V and J genes are TRBV7-6 and TRBJ2-1; TRBD2 aligns across 7 bases. CDR3 length equals 15 residues. Germline CDR1 SGHVS, CDR2 FNYEAQ. V dropped 5 bases and J dropped 7; count of bases not matched to a gene: 11. Variable domain in full (rest from reference TRBV7-6 and TRBJ2-1): GAGVSQSPRYKVTKRGQDVALRCDPISGHVSLYWYRQALGQGPEFLTYFNYEAQQDKSGLPNDRFSAERPEGSISTLTIQRTEQRDSAMYRCASSPWAGVENEQFFGPGTRLTVL.

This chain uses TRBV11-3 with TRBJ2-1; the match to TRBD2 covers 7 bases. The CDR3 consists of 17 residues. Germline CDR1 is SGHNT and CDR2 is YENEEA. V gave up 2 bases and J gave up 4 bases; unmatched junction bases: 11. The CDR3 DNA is TGTGCCAGCAGCTTAAGTCCGACTAGCCGTGATTACAATGAGCAGTTCTTC. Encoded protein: CASSLSPTSRDYNEQFF. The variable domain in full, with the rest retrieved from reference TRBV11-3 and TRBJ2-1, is EAGVVQSPRYKIIEKKQPVAFWCNPISGHNTLYWYLQNLGQGPELLIRYENEEAVDDSQLPKDRFSAERLKGVDSTLKIQPAELGDSAVYLCASSLSPTSRDYNEQFFGPGTRLTVL.